These 4 T cell receptor beta chains originate from one sample sequenced in a study of blood T cell repertoires in COVID-19. Data came from immunoSEQ multiplex PCR; TCRdb stores just in-frame clones and leaves some out. Of 75,000 to 100,000 clones in the sample, approximately 78% were seen once. The sample comprised peripheral blood. These TCRs come from a human donor in a cohort sampled during active COVID-19.

A single count supports this clone. The chain recombines TRBV23-1 with TRBJ1-5; 7 bases line up with TRBD1. TRBV23-1 is designated an ORF whose function remains uncertain. V lost 2 bases to trimming and J lost 2 bases; unmatched junction nucleotides: 9. The CDR3 runs 17 residues. The CDR3 DNA sequence: TGCGCCAGCAGTCAAACTCTACTCGGGACAGGCAATCAGCCCCAGCATTTT. Translation gives CASSQTLLGTGNQPQHF.

The chain carries TRBV7-9 and TRBJ1-2, with 7 bases that match TRBD1. The CDR3 sequence is 14 residues long. J lost 4 bases, V lost 6 bases, and 8 bases had no gene match. In germline, CDR1 is SEHNR, CDR2 FQNEAQ (reference sequence). The DNA of the CDR3 is TGTGCCAGCAGTACAGGGGTGGACCCCTATGGCTACACCTTC. It encodes CASSTGVDPYGYTF.

This chain links TRBV4-1 with TRBJ2-7; 8 bases line up with TRBD1. The CDR3 has 16 residues. The V gene's germline CDR1 is MGHRA and CDR2 YSYEKL. Losses at the gene ends were 0 bases for V and 1 base for J; bases not matched to a gene: 5. This chain's CDR3 is CASSQDPRTGSYEQYF. For the CDR3, the DNA is TGCGCCAGCAGCCAAGATCCCCGGACAGGGTCCTACGAGCAGTACTTC.

This clone has a handful of counts. J is TRBJ2-5 and V is TRBV27; 9 bases are a match to TRBD1. This CDR3 contains 17 residues. Germline assignment: CDR1 MNHEY and CDR2 SMNVEV (reference sequence). The trim removed 6 bases at V and 3 bases at J, leaving 14 bases unmatched. The CDR3 DNA follows: TGTGCCAGCAGGCCTAGGGGGGACAGGGTACCCAAAGAGACCCAGTACTTC. Protein sequence: CASRPRGDRVPKETQYF.